The rows below give T cell receptor beta chains drawn from one sample of a study of multiple sclerosis patients with progressive multifocal leukoencephalopathy. The assay was immunoSEQ multiplex PCR, and TCRdb's table has in-frame clones only and misses some. The sample has around 30,000 clones; nearly 90% are singletons. This specimen was PBMCs, taken from a patient treated with natalizumab. The receptors shown here come from a human donor with multiple sclerosis. The CDR3 runs from the conserved cysteine through the conserved F or W. A D gene is named only where the DNA matches it firmly. Clone size, where shown, is once, few, many, or a class for clones that have expanded.

- - TRBJ2-7 TRBV6-1 CASSLGYEQYF TGTGCCAGCAGCTTAGGCTACGAGCAGTACTTC
- - TRBJ1-1 TRBV30 CAWKRAATEAFF TGTGCCTGGAAAAGGGCGGCCACTGAAGCTTTCTTT
- - TRBJ2-4 TRBV18 CASSPPTPAGNIQYF TGTGCCAGCTCACCACCGACCCCCGCGGGGAACATTCAGTACTTC
TRBD2 - TRBJ2-3 TRBV4-3 CASSQEVSSGGPTQYF TGCGCCAGCAGCCAAGAGGTGTCTAGCGGGGGGCCCACGCAGTATTTT
- - TRBJ1-3 TRBV7-8 CASSLGEGSGNTIYF TGTGCCAGCAGCCTGGGCGAGGGCTCAGGAAACACCATATATTTT
- - TRBJ1-6 TRBV5-6 CASSLGRVGSPLHF TGTGCCAGCAGCTTGGGAAGGGTGGGCTCACCCCTCCACTTT
- - TRBJ2-1 TRBV7-8 CASSKRGQPYNEQFF TGTGCCAGCAGTAAACGAGGGCAGCCCTACAATGAGCAGTTCTTC
- - TRBJ1-2 TRBV2 CASSSTTTNYGYTF TGTGCCAGCAGTTCTACGACAACAAACTATGGCTACACCTTC
- - TRBJ2-5 TRBV7-9 CASSLVQGETQYF TGTGCCAGCAGCCTAGTACAGGGTGAGACCCAGTACTTC
- - TRBJ1-1 TRBV7-8 CASSFSIDGRFGTEAFF TGTGCCAGCAGCTTCAGTATCGACGGCAGGTTTGGGACTGAAGCTTTCTTT
TRBD1 - TRBJ1-5 TRBV30 CAWSNNRQGDQPQHF TGTGCCTGGAGTAATAATCGACAGGGAGATCAGCCCCAGCATTTT
TRBD2 - TRBJ2-5 TRBV4-2 CASSQSAGGPETQYF TGTGCCAGCAGCCAATCAGCGGGGGGCCCGGAGACCCAGTACTTC
- - TRBJ1-2 TRBV10-3 CAISDGISGINGYTF TGTGCCATCAGTGATGGGATTTCGGGGATCAATGGCTACACCTTC
- - TRBJ1-6 TRBV4-3 CASSRARGPMNSPLHF TGCGCCAGCAGCCGGGCCCGGGGCCCGATGAATTCACCCCTCCACTTT
- once TRBJ2-3 TRBV4-2 CASSQRDGADTQYF TGTGCCAGCAGCCAAAGGGACGGGGCCGATACGCAGTATTTT
TRBD2 - TRBJ2-2 TRBV6-5 CASGRDYRPGELFF TGTGCCAGCGGCCGGGACTATCGACCCGGGGAGCTGTTTTTT
- - TRBJ1-2 TRBV29-1 CSVEVTGPNYGYTF TGCAGCGTTGAGGTGACAGGACCTAACTATGGCTACACCTTC
- - TRBJ1-1 TRBV29-1 CSVADSPLNTEAFF TGCAGCGTTGCGGACAGCCCGCTGAACACTGAAGCTTTCTTT
- - TRBJ1-2 TRBV7-9 CASSLRTPYGYTF TGTGCCAGCAGCTTACGGACCCCCTATGGCTACACCTTC
- - TRBJ2-3 TRBV5-4 CASSFKLAPGTDTQYF TGTGCCAGCAGCTTCAAACTAGCCCCCGGCACAGATACGCAGTATTTT
- - TRBJ1-5 TRBV19 CASSIQAGNQPQHF TGTGCCAGTAGTATACAGGCAGGGAATCAGCCCCAGCATTTT
- - TRBJ1-3 TRBV30 CAWASGGQGNTIYF TGTGCCTGGGCCTCTGGGGGTCAAGGAAACACCATATATTTT
- - TRBJ1-2 TRBV7-3 CASSPLVRGYYGYTF TGTGCCAGCAGCCCCCTCGTGAGGGGCTACTATGGCTACACCTTC
TRBD1 once TRBJ1-2 TRBV9 CASSSLTGYDYGYTF TGTGCCAGCAGCTCCCTGACAGGGTATGACTATGGCTACACCTTC
TRBD1 - TRBJ2-1 TRBV9 CASSWGQETYNEQFF TGTGCCAGCAGTTGGGGACAGGAGACCTACAATGAGCAGTTCTTC
TRBD1 - TRBJ1-2 TRBV18 CASSPNVQGAAYGYTF TGTGCCAGCTCACCCAACGTACAGGGGGCGGCCTATGGCTACACCTTC
TRBD1 once TRBJ2-7 TRBV7-7 CASSLGQGSGYEQYF TGTGCCAGCAGCCTCGGACAGGGTTCCGGCTACGAGCAGTACTTC